This TCR beta chain is drawn from a study of blood T cell repertoires in COVID-19. As processed by the authors: Amplification from reference gene primers served as the basis for estimated nucleated cell counts. TCRdb's copy holds only in-frame clones and misses some; the assay was immunoSEQ multiplex PCR. Clone size and V and J calls were adopted from that table, with D and trimming inferred from the DNA. This sample has some 150,000 clones, with approximately 82% found just once. The sequenced material came from peripheral blood. The sequence derives from a human donor in a cohort sampled during active COVID-19.

The CDR3 sequence is CASNKIAGGGETQYF. DNA of the CDR3: TGTGCCAGCAATAAAATAGCGGGAGGGGGCGAGACCCAGTACTTC. The J gene is TRBJ2-5, the V gene TRBV2; 11 bases line up with TRBD2. V gave up 7 bases and J gave up 5 bases; unmatched junction bases: 9. Germline assignment: CDR1 SNHLY and CDR2 FYNNEI. The CDR3 is 15 residues long.